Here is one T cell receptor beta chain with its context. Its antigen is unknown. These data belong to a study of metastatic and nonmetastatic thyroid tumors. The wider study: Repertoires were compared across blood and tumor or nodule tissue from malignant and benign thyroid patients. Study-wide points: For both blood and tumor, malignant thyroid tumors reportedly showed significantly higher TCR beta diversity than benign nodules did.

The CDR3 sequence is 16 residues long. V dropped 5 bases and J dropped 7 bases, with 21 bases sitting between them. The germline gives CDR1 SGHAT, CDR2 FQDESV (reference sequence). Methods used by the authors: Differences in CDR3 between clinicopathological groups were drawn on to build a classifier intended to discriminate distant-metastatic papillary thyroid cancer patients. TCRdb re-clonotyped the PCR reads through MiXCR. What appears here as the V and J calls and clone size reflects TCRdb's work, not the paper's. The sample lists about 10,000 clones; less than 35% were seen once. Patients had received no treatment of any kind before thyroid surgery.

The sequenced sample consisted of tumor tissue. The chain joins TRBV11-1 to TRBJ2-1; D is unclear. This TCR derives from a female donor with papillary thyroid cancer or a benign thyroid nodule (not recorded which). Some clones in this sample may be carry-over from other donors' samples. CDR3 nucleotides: TGTGCCAGCAGCCACCTTCCTAATAACCCGTGGAATGAGCAGTTCTTC. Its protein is CASSHLPNNPWNEQFF. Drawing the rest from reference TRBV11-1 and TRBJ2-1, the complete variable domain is EAEVAQSPRYKITEKSQAVAFWCDPISGHATLYWYRQILGQGPELLVQFQDESVVDDSQLPKDRFSAERLKGVDSTLKIQPAELGDSAMYLCASSHLPNNPWNEQFFGPGTRLTVL.